These 30 T cell receptor beta chains were sequenced from one sample in a study of shared clonotypes between healthy human individuals. TCRdb keeps only in-frame clones here, not all; method: immunoSEQ multiplex PCR. In the table there are around 1.4 million clones, approximately 98.5% of which are singletons. Sequencing was done on a sample of naive CD4+ T cells sorted from blood. The sample's subset: CD45RA+ positively selected. Every receptor here comes from a man aged 25-40 years in good health.

The rearrangement joins TRBV5-6 to TRBJ2-7, with D perhaps TRBD1 or TRBD2 (5 bases each). The germline V gene encodes CDR1 SGHDT and CDR2 YYEEEE. CDR3 length: 18 residues. Trimming took 4 bases from V and 2 from J, leaving 25 bases between them. In DNA, the CDR3 is TGTGCCAGCAGCGACGGGGCGCGACACCGGGCTCTTACCTACGAGCAGTACTTC. Its protein product is CASSDGARHRALTYEQYF. Drawing the rest from reference TRBV5-6 and TRBJ2-7, the complete variable domain is DAGVTQSPTHLIKTRGQQVTLRCSPKSGHDTVSWYQQALGQGPQFIFQYYEEEERQRGNFPDRFSGHQFPNYSSELNVNALLLGDSALYLCASSDGARHRALTYEQYFGPGTRLTVT.

The chain joins TRBV29-1 to TRBJ1-3; D uncertain. Germline CDR1 and CDR2: SQVTM and ANQGSEA. The length of the CDR3 is 14 residues. With 6 bases removed from V and 4 bases from J, the gap between germline ends came to 16 bases. The CDR3 nucleotides read TGCAGCGTCCGGGGTTGGTTTGGAGGAAACACCATATATTTT. Encoded protein: CSVRGWFGGNTIYF.

This rearrangement joins TRBV29-1 to TRBJ1-5; 7 nucleotides line up with TRBD1. This CDR3 is 13 amino acids long. V trimming: 6 bases; J trimming: 3 bases; junction bases outside the gene matches: 5. Germline CDR1 and CDR2: SQVTM and ANQGSEA. The CDR3 DNA is TGCAGCGTATCGGGACAGTTCAATCAGCCCCAGCATTTT. This translates into CSVSGQFNQPQHF.

The chain employs TRBV5-8 and TRBJ1-2, with D uncertain. Germline V gene lookup returns CDR1 SGHTS and CDR2 YDEGEE. V shed 4 bases and J shed 6 bases, with 16 bases lying between them. CDR3 length equals 14 residues. The CDR3: CASSRPGRKDGYTF. The CDR3 nucleotides are TGTGCCAGCAGCCGTCCGGGGAGAAAAGATGGCTACACCTTC.

The chain combines TRBV5-1 with TRBJ2-1; D tentatively fits TRBD1 or TRBD2 (5 bases each). Germline V gene lookup returns CDR1 SGHRS and CDR2 YFSETQ. This CDR3 comprises 15 residues. V was clipped by 6 bases and J by 8 bases, with 21 bases between them. CDR3 nucleotide sequence: TGCGCCAGCAAGGGGCCCCGGACCCGGGGCGATGAGCAGTTCTTC. It is translated as CASKGPRTRGDEQFF.

This rearrangement joins TRBV28 to TRBJ1-1, with a possible D match to TRBD1 (6 bases). The CDR3 covers 17 residues. The germline CDR1 and CDR2 sequences are MDHEN and SYDVKM. V was trimmed by 3 bases and J by 1 base, leaving 18 bases between them. CDR3 residues: CASSFPAGARENTEAFF. The DNA of the CDR3 is TGTGCCAGCAGTTTCCCCGCGGGGGCTCGCGAGAACACTGAAGCTTTCTTT.

The chain carries TRBV10-3 and TRBJ1-1; 9 bases align to TRBD1. With V trimmed by 10 bases and J by 1 base, 10 bases remained unmatched. Germline V gene sequence: CDR1 ENHRY, CDR2 SYGVKD. This CDR3 is built from 15 residues. As DNA, the CDR3 is TGTGCCACCGGGGACAGGGCCTACTCGAACACTGAAGCTTTCTTT. The encoded protein is CATGDRAYSNTEAFF.

The chain carries TRBV27 and TRBJ2-1; possible D gene TRBD2, 6 bases. The CDR3 runs to 17 residues. Germline CDR1 and CDR2: MNHEY and SMNVEV (reference sequence). Trimming cost V 0 bases and J 0 bases, with 12 bases left between them. The CDR3 bases are TGTGCCAGCAGTTTATCGGGGACTGTCATCTCCTACAATGAGCAGTTCTTC. Translating gives CASSLSGTVISYNEQFF.

CDR3 sequence reads: CASTGAASGSVSPDTQYF. In DNA form, the CDR3 reads TGTGCCAGCACCGGGGCGGCTAGCGGGAGCGTGTCCCCAGATACGCAGTATTTT. The rearrangement joins TRBV7-9 to TRBJ2-3; 10 nucleotides agree with TRBD2. V was pared by 7 bases and J by 4 bases, with 17 bases of the junction left unmatched. Germline V gives CDR1 SEHNR, CDR2 FQNEAQ (reference sequence). The CDR3 contains 18 residues.

The chain is built from TRBV27 and TRBJ2-2; D is perhaps TRBD2 (6 bases). CDR1 MNHEY and CDR2 SMNVEV come from the germline V gene (reference sequence). The CDR3 has 16 amino acids. V was clipped by 3 bases and J by 4 bases, with 15 bases between them. CDR3 DNA sequence: TGTGCCAGCAGTTTCCTCCCGGCGCGGGGCACCGGGGAGCTGTTTTTT. Protein: CASSFLPARGTGELFF.

The rearrangement links TRBV5-8 to TRBJ2-7; 7 bases line up with TRBD2. Trimming cost V 4 bases and J 6 bases; bases outside gene matches: 10. In germline, CDR1 is SGHTS, CDR2 YDEGEE. The CDR3 is 14 residues long. The CDR3 bases are TGTGCCAGCAGCACAACGGACCCGGGGGGCGAGCAGTACTTC. Translating gives CASSTTDPGGEQYF.

The CDR3 DNA reads TGTGCCAGCAGCAAAGGGTGGACTAGCGGGAGTTACGAGCAGTACTTC. Its protein product is CASSKGWTSGSYEQYF. The V call is TRBV21-1, the J call TRBJ2-7; no check of the table's D call, TRBD2, against the DNA was made. TRBV21-1 is recorded as a pseudogene. This CDR3 has 16 residues.

J is TRBJ2-7 and V is TRBV5-1; D tentatively reads TRBD1 or TRBD2 (5 bases each). The germline V gene encodes CDR1 SGHRS and CDR2 YFSETQ. The CDR3 loop spans 12 amino acids. Trimming removed 7 bases from V and 5 bases from J, with 13 bases in between. CDR3 nucleotides: TGCGCCAGCGGTTCTACGGGGCACGAGCAGTACTTC. Translating it yields CASGSTGHEQYF.

Concerning this clone: Additional DNA sequences in this sample encode the identical CDR3. The V gene is TRBV5-1, the J gene TRBJ2-5, with D unclear. The germline gives CDR1 SGHRS, CDR2 YFSETQ. V was shortened by 2 bases and J by 5 bases, with 10 bases between the two germline ends. The CDR3 spans 13 residues. The DNA for the CDR3 is TGCGCCAGCAGCTTTGGGGTGGGCGAGACCCAGTACTTC. Protein sequence: CASSFGVGETQYF.

The chain couples TRBV29-1 to TRBJ1-2; D perhaps matches TRBD1 (6 bases). With 3 bases removed from V and 0 bases from J, the gap between germline ends came to 17 bases. From germline, CDR1 is SQVTM and CDR2 ANQGSEA. This CDR3 spans 16 amino acids. CDR3 region: CSVDLRQGTTNYGYTF. The DNA of the CDR3 is TGCAGCGTTGACTTAAGGCAGGGGACTACTAACTATGGCTACACCTTC.

CDR3 sequence reads: CASSSGLAGDETQYF. The CDR3 DNA reads as TGCGCCAGCAGCTCGGGGCTAGCGGGAGATGAGACCCAGTACTTC. The chain is built from TRBV10-1 and TRBJ2-5, with 10 bases matching TRBD2. The V gene end was trimmed by 6 bases and the J gene end by 5 bases; junction bases not matched to a gene: 9. The CDR3 has 15 amino acids. From germline, CDR1 is WNHNN and CDR2 SYGVQD (reference sequence).

This clone occurred once. The chain is built from TRBV7-9 and TRBJ2-3; 7 bases are a match to TRBD2. Germline assignment: CDR1 SEHNR and CDR2 FQNEAQ (reference sequence). This CDR3 contains 15 residues. V lost 1 base and J lost 3; bases outside the gene matches: 4. The CDR3 loop is CASSLDAGETDTQYF. The DNA of the CDR3 is TGTGCCAGCAGCTTAGATGCGGGAGAGACAGATACGCAGTATTTT. Supplemented by reference TRBV7-9 and TRBJ2-3, the full variable domain reads DTGVSQNPRHKITKRGQNVTFRCDPISEHNRLYWYRQTLGQGPEFLTYFQNEAQLEKSRLLSDRFSAERPKGSFSTLEIQRTEQGDSAMYLCASSLDAGETDTQYFGPGTRLTVL.

The CDR3 DNA is TGTGCCAGCAGCCCACGGGCGGGGTGGTCCCACAATGAGCAGTTCTTC. This sequence encodes CASSPRAGWSHNEQFF. The chain couples TRBV5-4 to TRBJ2-1; D may be TRBD2 (6 bases). Trimming took off 4 bases at V and 5 bases at J, with 19 bases between the two ends. CDR1 and CDR2 (germline): SGHNT, YYREEE (reference sequence). The CDR3 totals 16 residues. Complete variable domain (other parts from reference TRBV5-4 and TRBJ2-1): ETGVTQSPTHLIKTRGQQVTLRCSSQSGHNTVSWYQQALGQGPQFIFQYYREEENGRGNFPPRFSGLQFPNYSSELNVNALELDDSALYLCASSPRAGWSHNEQFFGPGTRLTVL.

The V call is TRBV28, the J call TRBJ1-1; a possible D gene is TRBD1 (5 bases). V dropped 10 bases and J dropped 2 bases, with 14 bases sitting between them. The CDR3 sequence is 13 residues long. Germline CDR1 reads MDHEN; CDR2 reads SYDVKM. The CDR3 is CATSGGGNTEAFF. The CDR3 nucleotides are TGTGCCACCTCTGGTGGGGGTAACACTGAAGCTTTCTTT.

The rearrangement joins TRBV12-5 to TRBJ1-3; TRBD1 is a possible D gene (5 bases). The CDR3 consists of 13 residues. V shed 3 bases and J shed 3 bases, with 6 bases lying between them. From germline, CDR1 is LGHNT and CDR2 FRNRAP. The CDR3, as DNA: TGTGCTAGTGGTTTAGGGGTTGGAAACACCATATATTTT. Amino acid sequence: CASGLGVGNTIYF.

The rearrangement links TRBV11-2 to TRBJ2-5; 11 bases map to TRBD2. The ends lost 4 bases at V and 4 bases at J; junction bases unmatched: 8. CDR1 and CDR2 (germline): SGHAT, FQNNGV. CDR3 length equals 16 residues. The CDR3 bases are TGTGCCAGCAGCTCAACGATAGCGGGAGGGTCAGAGACCCAGTACTTC. Translated: CASSSTIAGGSETQYF.

In this sample, this clone turned up once. The chain employs TRBV28 and TRBJ2-5, with D perhaps TRBD1 (5 bases). The germline V and J ends were trimmed by 10 bases and 2 bases, with 8 bases remaining between them. Germline V gene data show CDR1 as MDHEN and CDR2 as SYDVKM. The CDR3 runs to 11 residues. The CDR3 DNA reads TGTGCCACCCAGGGACAAGAGACCCAGTACTTC. Translated: CATQGQETQYF.

J is TRBJ2-1 and V is TRBV5-1, with D perhaps TRBD2 (5 bases). Germline V gene sequence: CDR1 SGHRS, CDR2 YFSETQ. CDR3 length: 14 residues. V lost 0 bases, J lost 2 bases, and 6 bases lay in between. The CDR3 coding sequence is TGCGCCAGCAGCTTGGGAGCGGCCTACAATGAGCAGTTCTTC. Its translation is CASSLGAAYNEQFF.

DNA of the CDR3: TGCGCCAGCAGCGAAACAGGGCACATGAACACTGAAGCTTTCTTT. The encoded protein is CASSETGHMNTEAFF. V is TRBV5-1 and J is TRBJ1-1; possibly TRBD1 for D (6 bases). Per germline, CDR1 SGHRS and CDR2 YFSETQ. The CDR3 contains 15 residues. Trimming removed 4 bases at V and 0 bases at J, with 13 bases between. The variable domain in full, completed from reference TRBV5-1 and TRBJ1-1, reads KAGVTQTPRYLIKTRGQQVTLSCSPISGHRSVSWYQQTPGQGLQFLFEYFSETQRNKGNFPGRFSGRQFSNSRSEMNVSTLELGDSALYLCASSETGHMNTEAFFGQGTRLTVV.

The chain combines TRBV5-1 with TRBJ2-7; no reliable D call. Germline V gene data show CDR1 as SGHRS and CDR2 as YFSETQ. V lost 2 bases to trimming and J lost 3 bases, with 9 bases between them. CDR3 length equals 13 residues. The CDR3 region has the DNA TGCGCCAGCAGCTTCAACATCTTCTACGAGCAGTACTTC. This gives the protein CASSFNIFYEQYF.

To note about this clone: Other DNA variants within this sample encode the same CDR3. J is TRBJ1-5 and V is TRBV28; D call uncertain. Germline CDR1 is MDHEN and CDR2 is SYDVKM. Between the trimmed V and J ends, which lost 1 base and 7 bases, there was a span of 5 bases. The CDR3 contains 12 residues. In DNA form, the CDR3 reads TGTGCCAGCAGTTTATCTTGGCAGCCCCAGCATTTT. It specifies CASSLSWQPQHF.

V usage is TRBV19 and J usage is TRBJ1-5; D call uncertain. CDR3 size: 14 residues. Trimming shortened V by 9 bases and J by 0 bases, and 12 bases separated the two germline ends. The germline V gene has CDR1 LNHDA and CDR2 SQIVND (reference sequence). The CDR3 protein is CASTEANSNQPQHF. The CDR3 nucleotides read TGTGCCAGCACGGAGGCGAATAGCAATCAGCCCCAGCATTTT. Using reference TRBV19 and TRBJ1-5 for the parts outside the CDR3, the full variable domain is DGGITQSPKYLFRKEGQNVTLSCEQNLNHDAMYWYRQDPGQGLRLIYYSQIVNDFQKGDIAEGYSVSREKKESFPLTVTSAQKNPTAFYLCASTEANSNQPQHFGDGTRLSIL.

A single count supports this clone. The chain combines TRBV18 with TRBJ1-2; D gene uncertain. The V and J ends lost 6 bases and 4 bases respectively, with 6 bases between them. The CDR3 is 11 residues long. Germline CDR1 is KGHSH and CDR2 is LQKENI. CDR3 loop: CASSYLYGYTF. Written as DNA, the CDR3 is TGTGCCAGCTCGTATCTCTATGGCTACACCTTC.

This rearrangement joins TRBV7-2 to TRBJ2-2; D call uncertain. Trimming left V 5 bases short and J 8 bases short, with 12 bases between. The CDR3 consists of 13 residues. Germline CDR1 is SGHTA and CDR2 is FQGNSA. CDR3 sequence: CASSKRFIGELFF. The CDR3 DNA is TGTGCCAGCAGCAAGAGATTTATAGGGGAGCTGTTTTTT.

This clone is a singleton in its sample. The chain links TRBV7-2 to TRBJ2-7; D uncertain. Germline assignment: CDR1 SGHTA and CDR2 FQGNSA. This CDR3 has 15 residues. V was clipped by 1 base and J by 3 bases, with 13 bases between them. CDR3 DNA: TGTGCCAGCAGCTTAGGTATCGCGTTAGTCTACGAGCAGTACTTC. Protein: CASSLGIALVYEQYF.